A single sample is the source of the 25 T cell receptor beta chains below, sequenced in a study of high-grade serous ovarian cancer treatment subgroups (dated by TCRdb to about 2021). Tumor samples were obtained before definitive surgery or chemotherapy. The library relied on the immunoSEQ multiplex PCR assay. The source is immuneACCESS, and TCRdb retained only in-frame sequences with V and J called. Part of the clones is not carried over; for the studies checked, unresolved V genes explain less than half of this, and the remainder is unexplained. Counted in this sample were roughly 5,300 clones; about 75% of them appeared once. The ten most abundant clones make up roughly 5.7% of the sample. Sequencing used tumor tissue. The receptor source for this set is a human patient with high-grade serous ovarian cancer.

The V gene is TRBV9, the J gene TRBJ2-2; D remains unclear. There are 15 residues in the CDR3. Trimming pared 0 bases from V and 4 bases from J, leaving 10 bases between. Germline V gene lookup returns CDR1 SGDLS and CDR2 YYNGEE. In DNA form, the CDR3 reads TGTGCCAGCAGCGTAGCTCATTCTAGCACCGGGGAGCTGTTTTTT. Its translation: CASSVAHSSTGELFF.

Only one count was recorded for this clone. V usage is TRBV7-3 and J usage is TRBJ1-6; perhaps TRBD1 as D (5 bases). The germline gives CDR1 SGHTA, CDR2 FQGTGA. The V and J ends lost 0 bases and 9 bases respectively, with 12 bases between them. The CDR3 runs to 15 residues. CDR3 amino acids: CASSLTGQGGSPLHF. CDR3 in DNA: TGTGCCAGCAGCTTAACTGGGCAGGGTGGTTCACCCCTCCACTTT.

As DNA, the CDR3 is TGCAGCGTTGGTGGGGTTGGGGGCACTGAAGCTTTCTTT. It yields the protein CSVGGVGGTEAFF. This chain connects TRBV29-1 to TRBJ1-1; D may be TRBD1 (5 bases). Trimming removed 4 bases at V and 4 bases at J, with 13 bases between. The CDR3 runs 13 residues. Germline CDR1 reads SQVTM; CDR2 reads ANQGSEA.

This clone is large (0.1 to 1%) within its sample. The V and J genes are TRBV19 and TRBJ1-5; 7 bases are shared with TRBD1. Germline V CDR1 and CDR2: LNHDA, SQIVND (reference sequence). The trim removed 7 bases at V and 4 bases at J, leaving 7 bases unmatched. The CDR3 length is 14 residues. CDR3 bases: TGTGCCAGTAAACTGACAGGGAAGAATCAGCCCCAGCATTTT. This gives the protein CASKLTGKNQPQHF.

V and J are TRBV5-1 and TRBJ2-7; 13 nucleotides match TRBD2. Germline CDR1 SGHRS, CDR2 YFSETQ. This CDR3 has 14 amino acids. V lost 3 bases and J lost 4; bases outside the gene matches: 1. The CDR3 DNA sequence: TGCGCCAGCAGCTCGGGACTAGCGGGGTACGAGCAGTACTTC. Amino acids: CASSSGLAGYEQYF.

The gene calls are TRBV7-9 and TRBJ2-5, with 10 bases identical to TRBD1. This CDR3 comprises 16 residues. J lost 5 bases, V lost 0 bases, and 6 bases had no gene match. Germline V gene sequence: CDR1 SEHNR, CDR2 FQNEAQ (reference sequence). The CDR3 loop is CASSLAWDRGRETQYF. The CDR3 bases are TGTGCCAGCAGCTTAGCTTGGGACAGGGGACGTGAGACCCAGTACTTC.

This chain connects TRBV29-1 to TRBJ2-1; 8 nucleotides agree with TRBD2. The germline gives CDR1 SQVTM, CDR2 ANQGSEA. Trimming cost V 8 bases and J 8 bases; bases outside gene matches: 8. The CDR3 has 12 amino acids. The CDR3 region is CSFRPGGDEQFF. The CDR3 coding sequence is TGCAGCTTCCGACCCGGGGGGGATGAGCAGTTCTTC.

V is TRBV7-8 and J is TRBJ1-4, with D possibly being TRBD1 (5 bases). The length of the CDR3 is 14 residues. The V end was cut by 6 bases, the J end by 2 bases, with 10 bases between. Germline assignment: CDR1 SGHVS and CDR2 FQNEAQ. CDR3 in DNA: TGTGCCAGCAGACCCGGGGGGACTAATGAAAAACTGTTTTTT. Translating it yields CASRPGGTNEKLFF.

This chain links TRBV19 with TRBJ2-3; 8 positions match TRBD1. After removal of 4 bases from V and 4 bases from J, the junction contained 1 base not matched to a gene. CDR1 is LNHDA and CDR2 is SQIVND in the germline V gene (reference sequence). This CDR3 has 13 amino acids. Here the CDR3 DNA reads TGTGCCAGTAGTACAGGGGGCGCAGATACGCAGTATTTT. Translated: CASSTGGADTQYF.

This clone was seen a few times. The chain couples TRBV30 to TRBJ1-5; the match to TRBD1 covers 10 bases. V was clipped by 5 bases and J by 3 bases; unmatched bases: 10. Looked up from germline, CDR1 is GTSNPN and CDR2 is SVGIG (reference sequence). This CDR3 spans 16 amino acids. CDR3 protein: CAWEDRGLLDNQPQHF. The CDR3 bases are TGTGCCTGGGAGGACAGGGGGTTGTTAGACAATCAGCCCCAGCATTTT.

This clone was seen once. This CDR3 is CASRSSRGNQETQYF. CDR3 bases: TGTGCCAGTAGATCCTCGCGGGGCAACCAAGAGACCCAGTACTTC. V usage is TRBV19 and J usage is TRBJ2-5; D possibly corresponds to TRBD2 (6 bases). CDR3 size: 15 residues. Trimming cost V 6 bases and J 0 bases, with 14 bases left between them. The germline V gene has CDR1 LNHDA and CDR2 SQIVND (reference sequence).

This clone came up a few times. The chain recombines TRBV2 with TRBJ1-2; the match to TRBD1 covers 8 bases. The ends lost 7 bases at V and 3 bases at J; junction bases unmatched: 10. The CDR3 runs 15 residues. The germline V gene has CDR1 SNHLY and CDR2 FYNNEI. CDR3 amino acids: CASNPSQGAYYGYTF. CDR3 DNA sequence: TGTGCCAGCAACCCGTCCCAGGGGGCGTACTATGGCTACACCTTC.

The rearrangement uses TRBV7-3 and TRBJ2-3, with D perhaps assigned TRBD1 or TRBD2 (6 bases each). V was shortened by 4 bases and J by 4 bases, with 15 bases between the two germline ends. This CDR3 is built from 15 residues. Germline CDR1 is SGHTA and CDR2 is FQGTGA. The chain's CDR3 is CASSSNRDLADTQYF. For the CDR3, the DNA is TGTGCCAGCAGCTCAAACAGGGACTTGGCAGATACGCAGTATTTT.

The rearrangement joins TRBV5-1 to TRBJ2-1; 13 nucleotides match TRBD2. The CDR3 extends over 14 amino acids. The V gene's germline CDR1 is SGHRS and CDR2 YFSETQ. V trimming: 4 bases; J trimming: 10 bases; junction bases outside the gene matches: 5. CDR3 DNA: TGCGCCAGCAGCGCGGGACTAGCGGGGAACGAGCAGTTCTTC. Its protein product is CASSAGLAGNEQFF.

The chain recombines TRBV9 with TRBJ2-2; D is ambiguous. Trimming left V 3 bases short and J 0 bases short, with 15 bases between. CDR3 length: 17 amino acids. The germline CDR1 and CDR2 sequences are SGDLS and YYNGEE. The CDR3 loop reads CASSDQRSWSNTGELFF. The CDR3 nucleotides are TGTGCCAGCAGCGACCAACGGAGTTGGTCGAACACCGGGGAGCTGTTTTTT.

The rearrangement links TRBV4-3 to TRBJ2-3; D is undetermined. Germline values: CDR1 LGHNA, CDR2 YSLEER. The CDR3 consists of 13 residues. The ends were cut back, 1 base at V and 10 bases at J, with 12 bases in the middle. For the CDR3, the DNA is TGCGCCAGCAGCCAAGGCCCCAGTGGAGCGCAGTATTTT. It translates to CASSQGPSGAQYF.

The V and J genes are TRBV28 and TRBJ1-2, with D perhaps matching TRBD1 (5 bases). V was cut by 6 bases and J by 8 bases, with 19 bases left in between. The CDR3 totals 14 residues. Germline V gene data show CDR1 as MDHEN and CDR2 as SYDVKM. CDR3 sequence (DNA): TGTGCCAGCAGCTCCCCAGGGTACAGTTGGGGCTACACCTTC. It yields the protein CASSSPGYSWGYTF.

The chain joins TRBV7-2 to TRBJ1-1, with 8 positions matching TRBD1. Germline values: CDR1 SGHTA, CDR2 FQGNSA. Trimming took 2 bases from V and 4 from J; bases not matched to a gene: 12. This CDR3 has 17 amino acids. The CDR3 region has the DNA TGTGCCAGCAGCTTATTGATAAGACAGGGGTCGGGCACTGAAGCTTTCTTT. This gives the protein CASSLLIRQGSGTEAFF.

The chain links TRBV5-5 to TRBJ2-7, with 7 bases lining up with TRBD2. J was trimmed by 5 bases and V by 1 base; bases with no gene match: 9. The CDR3 is 15 residues long. The germline CDR1 and CDR2 sequences are SGHKS and YYEKEE (reference sequence). Written as DNA, the CDR3 is TGTGCCAGCAGCTTGATGTGGGGGGGAAGCCACGAGCAGTACTTC. Translating it yields CASSLMWGGSHEQYF. The full variable domain, its missing parts supplied by reference TRBV5-5 and TRBJ2-7, is DAGVTQSPTHLIKTRGQQVTLRCSPISGHKSVSWYQQVLGQGPQFIFQYYEKEERGRGNFPDRFSARQFPNYSSELNVNALLLGDSALYLCASSLMWGGSHEQYFGPGTRLTVT.

The chain has TRBV12-5 and TRBJ2-1; possibly TRBD1 or TRBD2 for D (5 bases each). The CDR3 is 15 residues long. V lost 4 bases, J lost 6 bases, and 16 bases lay in between. CDR1 is LGHNT and CDR2 is FRNRAP in the germline V gene. The CDR3: CASGSPGAYPNEQFF. CDR3 in DNA: TGTGCTAGTGGTTCCCCCGGGGCTTATCCCAATGAGCAGTTCTTC.

This chain joins TRBV10-2 and TRBJ1-2; 10 bases fit TRBD1. CDR3 length: 13 amino acids. CDR1 is WSHSY and CDR2 is SAAADI in the germline V gene. V trimming: 9 bases; J trimming: 7 bases; junction bases outside the gene matches: 8. Written as DNA, the CDR3 is TGCGCCAGTCTACCGGACAGGGGGATTGGCTACACCTTC. It yields the protein CASLPDRGIGYTF.

The rearrangement joins TRBV6-5 to TRBJ2-1, with D perhaps TRBD1 or TRBD2 (5 bases each). The V gene's germline CDR1 is MNHEY and CDR2 SVGAGI. The CDR3 is made up of 16 amino acids. The V and J ends lost 1 base and 5 bases respectively, with 15 bases between them. The DNA for the CDR3 is TGTGCCAGCAGTTACTATTCCGGGGCCGGGCACAATGAGCAGTTCTTC. Translated, it gives CASSYYSGAGHNEQFF.

The chain joins TRBV6-7 to TRBJ2-7, with a possible D match to TRBD2 (7 bases). TRBV6-7 is annotated as an ORF whose role is uncertain. Trimming removed 0 bases from V and 7 bases from J, with 16 bases in between. This CDR3 comprises 15 residues. CDR3 loop: CASSYSPSEGGEQYF. The CDR3 DNA reads as TGTGCCAGCAGTTACTCCCCAAGCGAGGGGGGGGAGCAGTACTTC.

The chain employs TRBV14 and TRBJ2-5; tentatively, D is TRBD1 (6 bases). Germline CDR1 reads SGHDN; CDR2 reads FVKESK. The CDR3 has 14 amino acids. V was shortened by 4 bases and J by 3 bases, with 12 bases between the two germline ends. The CDR3 sequence is CASSPWGREETQYF. CDR3 DNA: TGTGCCAGCAGCCCTTGGGGGCGCGAAGAGACCCAGTACTTC.

This clone was recorded once. The J gene is TRBJ2-7, the V gene TRBV21-1. TRBV21-1 is labeled a pseudogene. The CDR3 extends over 14 amino acids. The CDR3 DNA reads TGTGCCAGCAGCAAAGTAAGGGTTATCTACGAGCAGTACTTC. As protein: CASSKVRVIYEQYF.